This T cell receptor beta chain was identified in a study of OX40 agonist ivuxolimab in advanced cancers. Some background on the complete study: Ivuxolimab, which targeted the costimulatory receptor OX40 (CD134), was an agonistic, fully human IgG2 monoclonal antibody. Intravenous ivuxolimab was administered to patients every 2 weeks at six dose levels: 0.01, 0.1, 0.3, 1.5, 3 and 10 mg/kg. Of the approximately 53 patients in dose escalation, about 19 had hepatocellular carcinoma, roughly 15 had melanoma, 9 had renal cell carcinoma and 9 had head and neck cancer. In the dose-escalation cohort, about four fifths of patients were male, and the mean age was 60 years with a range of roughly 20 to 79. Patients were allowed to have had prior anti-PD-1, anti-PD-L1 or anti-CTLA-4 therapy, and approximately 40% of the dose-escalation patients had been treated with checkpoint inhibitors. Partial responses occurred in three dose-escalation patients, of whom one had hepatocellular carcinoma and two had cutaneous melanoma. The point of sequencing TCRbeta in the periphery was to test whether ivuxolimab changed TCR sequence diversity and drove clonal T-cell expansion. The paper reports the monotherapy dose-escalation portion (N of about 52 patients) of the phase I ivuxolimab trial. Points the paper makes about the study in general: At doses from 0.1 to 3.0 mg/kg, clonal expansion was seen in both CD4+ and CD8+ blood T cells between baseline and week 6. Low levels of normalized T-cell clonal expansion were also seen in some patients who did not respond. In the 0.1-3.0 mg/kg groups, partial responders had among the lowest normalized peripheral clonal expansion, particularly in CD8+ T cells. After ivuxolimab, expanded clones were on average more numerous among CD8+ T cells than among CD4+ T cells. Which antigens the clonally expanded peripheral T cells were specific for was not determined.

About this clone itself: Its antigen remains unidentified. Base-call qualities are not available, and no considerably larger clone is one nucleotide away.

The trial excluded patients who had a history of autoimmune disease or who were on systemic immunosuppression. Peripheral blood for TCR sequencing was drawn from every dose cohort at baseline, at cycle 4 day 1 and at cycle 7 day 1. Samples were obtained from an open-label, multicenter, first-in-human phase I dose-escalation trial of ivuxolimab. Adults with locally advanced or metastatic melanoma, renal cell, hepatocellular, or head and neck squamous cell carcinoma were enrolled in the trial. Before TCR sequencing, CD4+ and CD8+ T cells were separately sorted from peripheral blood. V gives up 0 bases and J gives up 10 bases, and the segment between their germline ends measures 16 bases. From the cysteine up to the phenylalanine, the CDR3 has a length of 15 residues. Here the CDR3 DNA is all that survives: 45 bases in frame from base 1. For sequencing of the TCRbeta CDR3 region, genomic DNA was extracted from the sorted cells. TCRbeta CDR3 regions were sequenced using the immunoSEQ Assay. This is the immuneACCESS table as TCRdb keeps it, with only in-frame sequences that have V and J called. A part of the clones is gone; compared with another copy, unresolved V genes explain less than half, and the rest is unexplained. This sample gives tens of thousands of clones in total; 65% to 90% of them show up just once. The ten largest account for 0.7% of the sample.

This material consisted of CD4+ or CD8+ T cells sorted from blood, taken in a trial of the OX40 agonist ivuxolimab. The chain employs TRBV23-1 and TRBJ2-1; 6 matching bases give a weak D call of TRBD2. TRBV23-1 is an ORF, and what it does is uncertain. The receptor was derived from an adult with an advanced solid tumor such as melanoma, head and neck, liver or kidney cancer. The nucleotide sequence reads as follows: TGCGCCAGCAGTCAATCAAGACCGCGGGGATGGGAGCAGTTCTTC. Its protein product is CASSQSRPRGWEQFF.